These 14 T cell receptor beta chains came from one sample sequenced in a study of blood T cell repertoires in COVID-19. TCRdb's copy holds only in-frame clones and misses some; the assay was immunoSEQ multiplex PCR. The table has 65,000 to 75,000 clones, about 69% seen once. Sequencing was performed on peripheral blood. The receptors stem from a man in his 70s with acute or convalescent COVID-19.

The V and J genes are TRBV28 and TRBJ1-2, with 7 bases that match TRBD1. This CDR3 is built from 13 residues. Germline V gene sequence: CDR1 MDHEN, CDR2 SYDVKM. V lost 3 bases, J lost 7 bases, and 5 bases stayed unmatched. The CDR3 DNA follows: TGTGCCAGCAGTTTTGGAGGGGGCGGTGGCTACACCTTC. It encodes CASSFGGGGGYTF.

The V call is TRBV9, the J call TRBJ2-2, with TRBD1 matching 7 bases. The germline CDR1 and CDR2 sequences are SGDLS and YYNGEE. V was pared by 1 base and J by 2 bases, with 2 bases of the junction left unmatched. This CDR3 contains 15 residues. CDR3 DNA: TGTGCCAGCAGCGTAACAGGGGTCAACACCGGGGAGCTGTTTTTT. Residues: CASSVTGVNTGELFF.

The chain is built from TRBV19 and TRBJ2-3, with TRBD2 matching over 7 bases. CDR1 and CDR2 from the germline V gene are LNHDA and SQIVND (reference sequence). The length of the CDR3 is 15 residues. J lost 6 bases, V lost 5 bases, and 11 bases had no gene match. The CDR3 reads CASSAVGRAGDTQYF. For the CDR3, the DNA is TGTGCCAGTAGTGCGGTGGGGAGGGCCGGGGATACGCAGTATTTT.

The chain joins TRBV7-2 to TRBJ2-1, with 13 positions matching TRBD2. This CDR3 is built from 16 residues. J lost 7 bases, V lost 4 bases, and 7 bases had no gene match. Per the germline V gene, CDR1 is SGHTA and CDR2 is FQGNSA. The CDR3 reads CASSSGLAGAWNEQFF. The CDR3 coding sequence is TGTGCCAGCAGCTCAGGACTAGCGGGGGCTTGGAATGAGCAGTTCTTC. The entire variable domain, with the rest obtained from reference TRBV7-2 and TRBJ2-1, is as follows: GAGVSQSPSNKVTEKGKDVELRCDPISGHTALYWYRQSLGQGLEFLIYFQGNSAPDKSGLPSDRFSAERTGGSVSTLTIQRTQQEDSAVYLCASSSGLAGAWNEQFFGPGTRLTVL.

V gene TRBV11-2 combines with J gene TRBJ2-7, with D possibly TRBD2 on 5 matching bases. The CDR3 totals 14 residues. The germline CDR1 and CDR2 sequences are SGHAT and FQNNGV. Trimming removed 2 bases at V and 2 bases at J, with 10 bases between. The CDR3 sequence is CASSLSDGTYEQYF. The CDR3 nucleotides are TGTGCCAGCAGCTTAAGTGACGGGACCTACGAGCAGTACTTC. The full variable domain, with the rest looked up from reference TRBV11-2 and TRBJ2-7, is EAGVAQSPRYKIIEKRQSVAFWCNPISGHATLYWYQQILGQGPKLLIQFQNNGVVDDSQLPKDRFSAERLKGVDSTLKIQPAKLEDSAVYLCASSLSDGTYEQYFGPGTRLTVT.

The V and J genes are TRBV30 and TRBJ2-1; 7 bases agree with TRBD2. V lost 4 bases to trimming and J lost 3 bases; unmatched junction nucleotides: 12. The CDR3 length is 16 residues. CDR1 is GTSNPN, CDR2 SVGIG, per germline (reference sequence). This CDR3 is CAWNRGGSGHYNEQFF. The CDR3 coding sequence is TGTGCCTGGAACCGGGGAGGGAGCGGGCACTACAATGAGCAGTTCTTC.

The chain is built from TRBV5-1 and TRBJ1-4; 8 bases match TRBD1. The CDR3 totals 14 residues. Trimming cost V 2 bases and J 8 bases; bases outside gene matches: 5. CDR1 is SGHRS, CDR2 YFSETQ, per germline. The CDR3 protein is CASSFTGGGEKLFF. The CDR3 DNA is TGCGCCAGCAGCTTTACAGGGGGTGGGGAAAAACTGTTTTTT. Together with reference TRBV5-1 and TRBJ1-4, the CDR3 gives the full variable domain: KAGVTQTPRYLIKTRGQQVTLSCSPISGHRSVSWYQQTPGQGLQFLFEYFSETQRNKGNFPGRFSGRQFSNSRSEMNVSTLELGDSALYLCASSFTGGGEKLFFGSGTQLSVL.

CDR3 region: CASTPGVRGFGTEAFF. The CDR3 bases are TGTGCCAGCACCCCTGGGGTCAGGGGCTTCGGTACTGAAGCTTTCTTT. J is TRBJ1-1 and V is TRBV27; TRBD1 might be the D (6 bases). This CDR3 spans 16 amino acids. Germline CDR1 MNHEY, CDR2 SMNVEV (reference sequence). Trimming shortened V by 7 bases and J by 5 bases, and 23 bases separated the two germline ends.

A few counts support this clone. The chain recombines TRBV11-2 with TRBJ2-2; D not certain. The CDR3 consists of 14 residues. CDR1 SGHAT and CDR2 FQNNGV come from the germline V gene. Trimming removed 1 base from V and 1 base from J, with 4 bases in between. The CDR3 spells CASSLARNTGELFF. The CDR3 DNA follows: TGTGCCAGCAGCTTAGCCCGGAACACCGGGGAGCTGTTTTTT.

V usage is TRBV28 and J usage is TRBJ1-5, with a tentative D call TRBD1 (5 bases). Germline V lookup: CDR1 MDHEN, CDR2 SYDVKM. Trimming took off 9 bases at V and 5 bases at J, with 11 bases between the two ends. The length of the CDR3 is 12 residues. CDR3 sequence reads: CASGAIYQPQHF. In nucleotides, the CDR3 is TGTGCCAGTGGGGCCATTTATCAGCCCCAGCATTTT.

CDR3 protein: CASSPDRASYNEQFF. In DNA form, the CDR3 reads TGTGCCAGCAGCCCTGACAGGGCCTCCTACAATGAGCAGTTCTTC. The chain joins TRBV27 to TRBJ2-1; 7 bases agree with TRBD1. CDR3 length equals 15 residues. CDR1 is MNHEY and CDR2 is SMNVEV in the germline V gene (reference sequence). Trimming removed 6 bases from V and 0 bases from J; junction bases left unmatched: 5.

The CDR3 is CASSARDRGQGDTQYF. The CDR3 DNA follows: TGTGCCAGCAGCGCCAGGGACAGGGGGCAGGGAGATACGCAGTATTTT. The rearrangement links TRBV9 to TRBJ2-3; TRBD1 aligns across 12 bases. The CDR3 spans 16 residues. Germline CDR1 and CDR2: SGDLS and YYNGEE. Trimming at V came to 3 bases and at J to 5 bases, leaving 7 bases not matched to a gene.

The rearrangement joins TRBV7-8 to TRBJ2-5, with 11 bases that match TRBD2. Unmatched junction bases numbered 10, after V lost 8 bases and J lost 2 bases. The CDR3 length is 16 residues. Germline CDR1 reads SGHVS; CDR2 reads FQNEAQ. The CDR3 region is CASRLAGGGGQETQYF. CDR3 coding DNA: TGTGCCAGCCGGCTAGCGGGAGGCGGTGGGCAAGAGACCCAGTACTTC.

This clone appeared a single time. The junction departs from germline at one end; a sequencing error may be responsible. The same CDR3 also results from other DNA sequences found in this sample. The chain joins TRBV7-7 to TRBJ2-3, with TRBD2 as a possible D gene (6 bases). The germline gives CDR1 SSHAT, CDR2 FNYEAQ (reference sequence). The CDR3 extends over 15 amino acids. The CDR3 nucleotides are TGTGCTAGCAGCCCGGGGCTAGCGAGCACAGATACGCAGTATTTT. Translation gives CASSPGLASTDTQYF.